This T cell receptor beta chain is drawn from a study of blood T cell repertoires in COVID-19. Study details: Samples of COVID-19 (acute and convalescent) were obtained from the United States, Italy and Spain. The cDNA or gDNA used as material had been derived from T cells, B-cell-depleted T cells, or PBMCs.

In the original workflow: Reference gene primers were amplified, and this amplification served to estimate nucleated cell counts. Assay used: immunoSEQ multiplex PCR; TCRdb lists only in-frame clones, some missing. V, J and clone size derive from that table, while D and trimming were established from the DNA sequence. Of more than 110,000 clones listed, approximately 90% are singletons. The sample comprised peripheral blood. This receptor was taken from a woman older than 75 with acute or convalescent COVID-19.

The CDR3 spells CAWSVSATYEQFF. In DNA form, the CDR3 reads TGTGCCTGGAGTGTGTCAGCGACCTATGAGCAGTTCTTC. This chain links TRBV30 with TRBJ2-1; no definite D call. The germline gives CDR1 GTSNPN, CDR2 SVGIG (reference sequence). V lost 0 bases and J lost 8, with 11 bases in between. The CDR3 sequence is 13 residues long.